The 16 T cell receptor beta chains below were found in one sample sequenced in a study of PD-1 blockade in mismatch repair-deficient tumors. This table comes from immunoSEQ multiplex PCR, and its TCRdb copy is limited to in-frame clones, with some not included. The sample lists over 14,000 clones, around four fifths occurring once. Antigen specificity for these receptors is unknown. Time point in this sample: approximately 10-day in vitro stimulation with candidate neoantigen peptide 4. The material sequenced was cells cultured in vitro, taken from a patient treated with pembrolizumab. The receptors were gathered from an adult with mismatch repair-deficient cancer.

This chain connects TRBV15 to TRBJ2-1; D is unclear. CDR1 is LNHNV, CDR2 YYDKDF, per germline (reference sequence). The ends were cut back, 0 bases at V and 0 bases at J, with 12 bases in the middle. This CDR3 region has 17 residues. This CDR3 is CATSRDAELSSYNEQFF. The CDR3 region has the DNA TGTGCCACCAGCAGAGATGCGGAGCTGAGCTCCTACAATGAGCAGTTCTTC.

This chain uses TRBV2 with TRBJ2-7; no clear D. Trimming took 4 bases from V and 5 from J, leaving 12 bases between them. Germline V gives CDR1 SNHLY, CDR2 FYNNEI. The CDR3 is 13 residues long. The CDR3 nucleotides are TGTGCCAGCAGTGCTGGCCCGGGCGACGAGCAGTACTTC. Amino acid sequence: CASSAGPGDEQYF.

In its sample, this clone was seen once. The chain uses TRBV10-3 and TRBJ2-3; 12 nucleotides agree with TRBD2. Germline V gene lookup returns CDR1 ENHRY and CDR2 SYGVKD. This CDR3 is built from 16 residues. J gave up 2 bases and V 2 bases, and 2 bases lay outside the gene matches. Here the CDR3 reads CAISEGLAGITDTQYF. CDR3 DNA sequence: TGTGCCATCAGTGAGGGACTAGCGGGGATCACAGATACGCAGTATTTT.

The V gene is TRBV28, the J gene TRBJ1-2; D not certain. Germline lookup yields CDR1 MDHEN and CDR2 SYDVKM. The CDR3 spans 12 residues. V was cut by 2 bases and J by 5 bases, with 6 bases left in between. This CDR3 is CASSLRAYGYTF. CDR3 DNA: TGTGCCAGCAGTTTACGTGCGTATGGCTACACCTTC.

This clone was picked up one time. The chain has TRBV28 and TRBJ1-1; 9 bases match TRBD1. The length of the CDR3 is 15 residues. Germline V CDR1 and CDR2: MDHEN, SYDVKM. V gave up 4 bases and J gave up 5 bases; unmatched junction bases: 8. The CDR3 sequence is CASSSSGTGLTEAFF. As DNA, the CDR3 is TGTGCCAGCAGTTCCTCCGGGACAGGGCTAACTGAAGCTTTCTTT. Filled out from reference TRBV28 and TRBJ1-1, the complete variable domain reads DVKVTQSSRYLVKRTGEKVFLECVQDMDHENMFWYRQDPGLGLRLIYFSYDVKMKEKGDIPEGYSVSREKKERFSLILESASTNQTSMYLCASSSSGTGLTEAFFGQGTRLTVV.

A few counts support this clone. The V gene is TRBV30, the J gene TRBJ2-2; D gene ambiguous. The CDR3 is made up of 15 amino acids. Deletions cut 0 bases from V and 3 bases from J, with 11 bases between. Germline CDR1 is GTSNPN and CDR2 is SVGIG (reference sequence). As DNA, the CDR3 is TGTGCCTGGAGTGTTGGTCAGTATTACACCGGGGAGCTGTTTTTT. It specifies CAWSVGQYYTGELFF.

This chain joins TRBV4-1 and TRBJ2-5, with 14 bases aligning to TRBD2. Per the germline V gene, CDR1 is MGHRA and CDR2 is YSYEKL. Germline trimming cut 7 bases from V and 4 bases from J; bases unmatched to any gene: 8. The CDR3 loop spans 16 amino acids. Here the CDR3 DNA reads TGCGCCAGCAACACCGGACTAGCGGGAGGAGGAGAGACCCAGTACTTC. This sequence encodes CASNTGLAGGGETQYF.

The V call is TRBV2, the J call TRBJ2-7; D perhaps matches TRBD1 (6 bases). V shed 3 bases and J shed 1 base, with 13 bases lying between them. Germline values: CDR1 SNHLY, CDR2 FYNNEI. There are 15 residues in the CDR3. Here the CDR3 reads CASSEGRDISYEQYF. The CDR3 DNA follows: TGTGCCAGCAGTGAGGGTAGGGACATTTCCTACGAGCAGTACTTC.

Only one count was recorded for this clone. The V call is TRBV27, the J call TRBJ1-1, with no clear D. The CDR3 is 13 amino acids. The V gene's germline CDR1 is MNHEY and CDR2 SMNVEV (reference sequence). Between the trimmed V and J ends, which lost 2 bases and 5 bases, there was a span of 9 bases. CDR3 region: CASSLGPATEAFF. The CDR3 nucleotides are TGTGCCAGCAGTTTAGGTCCCGCGACTGAAGCTTTCTTT.

The chain links TRBV5-1 to TRBJ2-7, with 9 bases that match TRBD2. Losses at the gene ends were 4 bases for V and 4 bases for J; bases not matched to a gene: 15. The CDR3 runs 17 residues. CDR1 is SGHRS, CDR2 YFSETQ, per germline. The CDR3 sequence: CASSAEAGGQGRYEQYF. CDR3 bases: TGCGCCAGCAGCGCCGAAGCGGGAGGCCAGGGTAGGTACGAGCAGTACTTC.

The rearrangement links TRBV5-1 to TRBJ2-5; possibly TRBD1 for D (6 bases). V lost 4 bases to trimming and J lost 4 bases, with 14 bases between them. The CDR3 is 14 residues long. Germline loops: CDR1 SGHRS, CDR2 YFSETQ. CDR3 in DNA: TGCGCCAGCAGCCCAGGGACATTAACAGAGACCCAGTACTTC. Residues: CASSPGTLTETQYF.

The chain combines TRBV6-4 with TRBJ2-3, with D possibly TRBD1 on 6 matching bases. The CDR3 length is 15 residues. CDR1 MRHNA and CDR2 SNTAGT come from the germline V gene. V was clipped by 6 bases and J by 2 bases, with 15 bases between them. Written as DNA, the CDR3 is TGTGCCAGCAGGCGGACAGCTGTCGACACAGATACGCAGTATTTT. Translating it yields CASRRTAVDTDTQYF.

The chain combines TRBV28 with TRBJ1-1; D may be TRBD1 (5 bases). This CDR3 is 14 amino acids long. CDR1 MDHEN and CDR2 SYDVKM come from the germline V gene. V was cut by 4 bases and J by 6 bases, with 15 bases left in between. The chain's CDR3 is CASSYETASPEAFF. The CDR3 nucleotides are TGTGCCAGCAGTTACGAGACAGCGAGTCCTGAAGCTTTCTTT.

This chain uses TRBV19 with TRBJ1-2; TRBD1 matches at 8 bases. The CDR3 is 15 residues long. Per germline, CDR1 LNHDA and CDR2 SQIVND (reference sequence). The V segment lost 2 bases and the J segment 7 bases; nucleotides outside the gene matches: 9. DNA of the CDR3: TGTGCCAGTAGTATATCGAGACAGGGGCAAGTTGGCTACACCTTC. Translation gives CASSISRQGQVGYTF.

With regard to this clone: The junction shows a germline mismatch at one end, possibly a read error. J is TRBJ1-2 and V is TRBV7-7, with 8 bases fitting TRBD1. This CDR3 spans 13 amino acids. The germline V gene encodes CDR1 SSHAT and CDR2 FNYEAQ (reference sequence). The CDR3 spells CASSTGTGGGYTF. Here the CDR3 DNA reads TGTGCTAGCAGCACCGGGACAGGAGGCGGCTACACCTTC.

The chain combines TRBV7-9 with TRBJ1-1, with D possibly being TRBD1 (5 bases). The CDR3 contains 12 residues. Germline CDR1 is SEHNR and CDR2 is FQNEAQ (reference sequence). V lost 4 bases to trimming and J lost 7 bases, with 10 bases between them. The CDR3: CASSSGLREAFF. The CDR3 nucleotides are TGTGCCAGCAGCTCAGGGTTGCGTGAAGCTTTCTTT.